What follows is one T cell receptor (beta chain) and its context. CDR1 LGHDT and CDR2 YNNKEL come from the germline V gene (reference sequence). V trimming: 1 base; J trimming: 5 bases; junction bases outside the gene matches: 10. The CDR3 has 17 amino acids. The data derive from a study of blood T cell repertoires in COVID-19. Repertoires were generated with immunoSEQ multiplex PCR, while TCRdb's copy carries only in-frame clones and drops some. Among more than 130,000 clones, about 86% were seen once, and the ten largest hold more than 3.5%. This TCR came from a woman between 40 and 55 years old with acute or convalescent COVID-19. The sequencing input was peripheral blood. V usage is TRBV3-1 (or the pseudogene TRBV3-2) and J usage is TRBJ2-5, with 10 bases matching TRBD2. The CDR3 nucleotides read TGTGCCAGCAGCCAAGTTGTCCTAGCGGGAGTCGGGGAGACCCAGTACTTC. Translating gives CASSQVVLAGVGETQYF.